The 13 T cell receptor beta chains in this list originate from one sample, sequenced in a study of read filtering for tumor transcriptome and immune sequencing. This library used around 400 ng RNA and molecular barcoded adaptors spanning alpha/delta and beta/gamma chains. TCRdb analysed the reads with MiXCR anew, one entry per CDR3 protein. The sample holds around 30,000 distinct CDR3 sequences, around a sixth seen once. Material for sequencing was a population of CD138-negative cells sorted from bone marrow. These receptors originate from a donor at least 40 years old with multiple myeloma.

This clonotype was recorded at least ten times. The CDR3 region has the DNA TGTGCCAGTAGTATTCGACAGAGCTACACCGGGGAGCTGTTTTTT. It codes for CASSIRQSYTGELFF. V is TRBV19 and J is TRBJ2-2; possible D gene TRBD1, 5 bases. V lost 3 bases, J lost 3 bases, and 11 bases lay in between. Germline lookup yields CDR1 LNHDA and CDR2 SQIVND (reference sequence). The CDR3 has 15 amino acids.

There are many counts of this clonotype. The CDR3 nucleotides are TGCAGCGTTGGGAACGGGGCCTACAATGAGCAGTTCTTC. Its protein is CSVGNGAYNEQFF. J is TRBJ2-1 and V is TRBV29-1; a weak D match, TRBD2 (5 bases). CDR1 is SQVTM and CDR2 is ANQGSEA in the germline V gene. With 4 bases removed from V and 2 bases from J, the gap between germline ends came to 9 bases. The CDR3 runs 13 residues.

The table lists this clonotype with many counts. The V call is TRBV5-5, the J call TRBJ1-6; maybe TRBD1 (6 bases). CDR3 length: 15 residues. The germline V gene has CDR1 SGHKS and CDR2 YYEKEE (reference sequence). The V and J ends lost 4 bases and 5 bases respectively, with 13 bases between them. The CDR3 nucleotides are TGTGCCAGCAGCCTGAAACAGGGTGATAATTCACCCCTCCACTTT. Residues: CASSLKQGDNSPLHF.

This clonotype has at least ten counts. The CDR3 loop is CASSRELFF. In DNA form, the CDR3 reads TGTGCCAGCAGCCGGGAGCTGTTTTTT. J is TRBJ2-2 and V is TRBV12-3 or TRBV12-4; no firm D call. Between the trimmed V and J ends, which lost 6 bases and 9 bases, there was a span of 2 bases. CDR3 size: 9 residues.

This clonotype was seen many times. The DNA of the CDR3 is TGTGCCAGCACCCGCAACAATCAGCCCCAGCATTTT. Translating gives CASTRNNQPQHF. The rearrangement joins TRBV6-1 to TRBJ1-5; the D is unclear. Germline V gene sequence: CDR1 MNHNS, CDR2 SASEGT. This CDR3 region has 12 residues. V lost 7 bases and J 3 bases, leaving 7 bases between the germline ends.

The table lists this clonotype with many counts. The V gene is TRBV7-9, the J gene TRBJ2-3; D may correspond to TRBD1 or TRBD2 (6 bases each). With 3 bases removed from V and 0 bases from J, the gap between germline ends came to 13 bases. CDR1 and CDR2 (germline): SEHNR, FQNEAQ (reference sequence). The CDR3 is 16 residues long. The CDR3 sequence: CASSLVRGGSTDTQYF. For the CDR3, the DNA is TGTGCCAGCAGCTTGGTTCGAGGGGGGAGCACAGATACGCAGTATTTT.

The table lists this clonotype with many counts. The chain has TRBV7-6 and TRBJ1-3, with D perhaps matching TRBD1 (5 bases). The V and J ends lost 4 bases and 0 bases respectively, with 7 bases between them. The germline V gene has CDR1 SGHVS and CDR2 FNYEAQ. This CDR3 contains 14 residues. The CDR3 sequence is CASSSTVSGNTIYF. In DNA, the CDR3 is TGTGCCAGCAGCTCGACAGTCTCTGGAAACACCATATATTTT.

This clonotype was recorded many times. CDR3 residues: CASSLGPFGYTGELFF. In DNA form, the CDR3 reads TGTGCCAGCAGTTTAGGACCCTTTGGTTACACCGGGGAGCTGTTTTTT. The chain is built from TRBV27 and TRBJ2-2; the D is unclear. The CDR3 has 16 amino acids. Trimming cost V 2 bases and J 3 bases, with 13 bases left between them. Germline V gene sequence: CDR1 MNHEY, CDR2 SMNVEV (reference sequence).

This clonotype was observed many times. V usage is TRBV28 and J usage is TRBJ2-5, with 7 bases fitting TRBD1. Germline trimming cut 6 bases from V and 0 bases from J; bases unmatched to any gene: 4. The V gene's germline CDR1 is MDHEN and CDR2 SYDVKM. This CDR3 is 14 amino acids long. The chain's CDR3 is CASSGQVYQETQYF. CDR3 nucleotides: TGTGCCAGCAGCGGACAGGTGTACCAAGAGACCCAGTACTTC.

This clonotype was recorded at least ten times. This chain links TRBV7-9 with TRBJ2-3, with 8 bases lining up with TRBD2. The V gene end was trimmed by 5 bases and the J gene end by 6 bases; junction bases not matched to a gene: 16. CDR1 and CDR2 from the germline V gene are SEHNR and FQNEAQ (reference sequence). This CDR3 has 17 residues. Written as DNA, the CDR3 is TGTGCCAGCAGCGGACGCTCCGGGACTAGGGTACCCGATACGCAGTATTTT. Protein: CASSGRSGTRVPDTQYF.

This clonotype was recorded at least ten times. V usage is TRBV9 and J usage is TRBJ2-1; 10 bases match TRBD2. In germline, CDR1 is SGDLS, CDR2 YYNGEE. This CDR3 is built from 14 residues. V shed 3 bases, J shed 7 bases, and the junction held 4 bases outside the gene matches. DNA for the CDR3: TGTGCCAGCAGCGCAGCGGGGGGGTTGAATGAGCAGTTCTTC. Protein product: CASSAAGGLNEQFF.

This clonotype rates as medium-sized. This chain joins TRBV29-1 and TRBJ2-3; 10 bases are a match to TRBD2. Germline V gene sequence: CDR1 SQVTM, CDR2 ANQGSEA. The CDR3 spans 16 residues. V was pared by 1 base and J by 3 bases, with 7 bases of the junction left unmatched. CDR3 bases: TGCAGCGTTGAAGGGGAGCGGGAGGGCCGGACAGATACGCAGTATTTT. Its translation is CSVEGEREGRTDTQYF.

This clonotype appeared a few times. A read error may be the cause here, since a much bigger clone is one base away. The rearrangement links TRBV7-2 to TRBJ2-1; 7 bases align to TRBD1. J lost 3 bases, V lost 5 bases, and 16 bases had no gene match. From germline, CDR1 is SGHTA and CDR2 FQGNSA. CDR3 size: 18 residues. As DNA, the CDR3 is TGTGCCAGCAGCCAGCGAGGCTCGAGACAGGGTGGCTACAATGAGCAGTTCTTC. This sequence encodes CASSQRGSRQGGYNEQFF.